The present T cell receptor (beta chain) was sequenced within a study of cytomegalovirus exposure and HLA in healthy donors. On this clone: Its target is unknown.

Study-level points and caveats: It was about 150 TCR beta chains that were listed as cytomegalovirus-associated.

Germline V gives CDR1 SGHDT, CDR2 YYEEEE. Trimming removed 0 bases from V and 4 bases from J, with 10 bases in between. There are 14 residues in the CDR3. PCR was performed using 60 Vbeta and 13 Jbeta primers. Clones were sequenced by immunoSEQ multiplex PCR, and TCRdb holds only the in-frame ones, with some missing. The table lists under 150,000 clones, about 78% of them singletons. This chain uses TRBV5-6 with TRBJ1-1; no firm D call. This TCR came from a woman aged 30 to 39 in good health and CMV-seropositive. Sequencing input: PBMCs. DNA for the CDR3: TGTGCCAGCAGCTTGGTCGGGGTGGGCACTGAAGCTTTCTTT. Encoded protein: CASSLVGVGTEAFF.